A selection of T cell receptor beta chains follows, all from one sample in a study of a mutant IDH1 vaccine in newly diagnosed glioma. No antigen has been assigned to these receptors. Assay: immunoSEQ multiplex PCR; the TCRdb copy retains only in-frame clones and omits some. The sample lists fewer than 75,000 clones; approximately 84% were seen once. This specimen consisted of PBMCs, obtained from a glioma patient whose treatment included an IDH1 peptide vaccine. Receptor source: a woman aged 50 to 60 with glioma. Both conserved end residues are part of each CDR3. A D gene is named only where the DNA matches it firmly. Clone size is not always given. Where it is, it says once, few, many or a class for expanded clones.

CDR3 | DNA | J | V | size | D
CASSEDSQLNQPQHF | TGTGCCAGCAGTGAAGATTCCCAGCTCAATCAGCCCCAGCATTTT | TRBJ1-5 | TRBV2 | few | NA
CASSLETSGGGSEQFF | TGTGCCAGCAGCTTGGAGACTAGCGGGGGGGGATCCGAGCAGTTCTTC | TRBJ2-1 | TRBV5-4 | NA | TRBD2
CASSHSSGISPLHF | TGTGCCAGCAGCCATAGCTCAGGGATTTCACCCCTCCACTTT | TRBJ1-6 | TRBV7-9 | once | NA
CASSRTGETYEQYF | TGCGCCAGCAGCCGGACAGGGGAGACCTACGAGCAGTACTTC | TRBJ2-7 | TRBV4-1 | NA | TRBD1
CASKATGGYTF | TGTGCCAGCAAGGCCACGGGCGGCTACACCTTC | TRBJ1-2 | TRBV7-8 | NA | NA
CATQLAGGLNTDTQYF | TGTGCCACCCAGCTAGCGGGGGGTTTAAATACAGATACGCAGTATTTT | TRBJ2-3 | TRBV15 | once | TRBD2
CASSYQGRTYEQYF | TGTGCCAGCAGTTACCAGGGCAGGACCTACGAGCAGTACTTC | TRBJ2-7 | TRBV6-5 | once | NA
CASSQGWGANYGYTF | TGTGCCAGCAGCCAGGGTTGGGGAGCTAACTATGGCTACACCTTC | TRBJ1-2 | TRBV7-9 | NA | NA
CASSPSTPTTNEKLFF | TGTGCCAGCAGCCCCTCTACACCCACAACTAATGAAAAACTGTTTTTT | TRBJ1-4 | TRBV4-2 | NA | NA
CAWSSGTGGLYSNQPQHF | TGTGCCTGGAGTTCCGGGACAGGGGGTCTCTATAGCAATCAGCCCCAGCATTTT | TRBJ1-5 | TRBV30 | once | TRBD1
CASSADQQGPARTQYF | TGTGCCAGCAGCGCCGACCAACAGGGGCCCGCTCGTACGCAGTATTTT | TRBJ2-3 | TRBV5-6 | NA | TRBD1
CASSQERVLNTEAFF | TGCGCCAGCAGCCAAGAAAGAGTTTTGAACACTGAAGCTTTCTTT | TRBJ1-1 | TRBV4-1 | once | NA
CASSFPAARKAFF | TGTGCCAGCAGCTTCCCGGCGGCGCGGAAAGCTTTCTTT | TRBJ1-1 | TRBV7-9 | NA | NA
CASSLATGGSTEAFF | TGCGCCAGCAGCTTGGCGACAGGGGGAAGCACTGAAGCTTTCTTT | TRBJ1-1 | TRBV5-1 | NA | TRBD1
CASRERQGFMNTEAFF | TGTGCCAGCAGGGAACGACAGGGGTTCATGAACACTGAAGCTTTCTTT | TRBJ1-1 | TRBV2 | few | TRBD1